The 21 T cell receptor beta chains listed next were all sequenced from one sample in a study of OX40 agonist ivuxolimab in advanced cancers. The assay was immunoSEQ multiplex PCR, and TCRdb's table has in-frame clones only and misses some. The table records approximately 99,000 clones, 80% to 90% of them present only once. Sequencing was performed on CD4+ or CD8+ T cells sorted from blood, taken in a trial of the OX40 agonist ivuxolimab. The receptors come from an adult with an advanced solid tumor such as melanoma, head and neck, liver or kidney cancer.

The V gene is TRBV7-6, the J gene TRBJ2-2, with 10 nucleotides matching TRBD2. The CDR3 spans 17 residues. CDR1 SGHVS and CDR2 FNYEAQ come from the germline V gene. Germline trimming cut 2 bases from V and 3 bases from J; bases unmatched to any gene: 6. This chain's CDR3 is CASSLQPGLADTGELFF. In DNA form, the CDR3 reads TGTGCCAGCAGCTTACAACCCGGACTAGCGGACACCGGGGAGCTGTTTTTT. The variable domain in full, completed from reference TRBV7-6 and TRBJ2-2, reads GAGVSQSPRYKVTKRGQDVALRCDPISGHVSLYWYRQALGQGPEFLTYFNYEAQQDKSGLPNDRFSAERPEGSISTLTIQRTEQRDSAMYRCASSLQPGLADTGELFFGEGSRLTVL.

CDR3 protein: CAWSVKSGGLAKNIQYF. The CDR3 region has the DNA TGTGCCTGGAGTGTAAAGTCGGGAGGGCTAGCCAAAAACATTCAGTACTTC. This chain connects TRBV30 to TRBJ2-4; 8 nucleotides agree with TRBD2. CDR1 GTSNPN and CDR2 SVGIG come from the germline V gene (reference sequence). The CDR3 covers 17 residues. After removal of 0 bases from V and 0 bases from J, the junction contained 7 bases not matched to a gene.

In its sample, this clone was seen once. The chain uses TRBV2 and TRBJ2-5; D is possibly TRBD1 (5 bases). V was clipped by 2 bases and J by 2 bases, with 12 bases between them. The CDR3 totals 15 residues. The germline V gene encodes CDR1 SNHLY and CDR2 FYNNEI. The CDR3 here is CASSESRVGQETQYF. For the CDR3, the DNA is TGTGCCAGCAGTGAAAGCAGGGTGGGGCAAGAGACCCAGTACTTC.

The chain recombines TRBV21-1 with TRBJ2-7. TRBV21-1 is classified as a pseudogene. CDR3 length: 16 residues. This CDR3 is CAPKTNLLSLGYEQYF. The CDR3 coding sequence is TGTGCCCCTAAAACCAACCTACTAAGCTTGGGGTACGAGCAGTACTTC.

J is TRBJ1-6 and V is TRBV9, with D unresolved. This CDR3 region has 14 residues. Trimming took off 4 bases at V and 9 bases at J, with 14 bases between the two ends. CDR1 is SGDLS and CDR2 is YYNGEE in the germline V gene. CDR3 nucleotides: TGTGCCAGCAGCTTCGGGGAGGATTTTTCACCCCTCCACTTT. Translation: CASSFGEDFSPLHF. Combining the CDR3 with reference TRBV9 and TRBJ1-6 gives the whole variable domain DSGVTQTPKHLITATGQRVTLRCSPRSGDLSVYWYQQSLDQGLQFLIQYYNGEERAKGNILERFSAQQFPDLHSELNLSSLELGDSALYFCASSFGEDFSPLHFGNGTRLTVT.

The V call is TRBV18, the J call TRBJ1-1; 7 bases match TRBD1. Germline V gene lookup returns CDR1 KGHSH and CDR2 LQKENI. CDR3 size: 15 residues. The ends lost 1 base at V and 2 bases at J; junction bases unmatched: 4. Written as DNA, the CDR3 is TGTGCCAGCTCACCACGTCGGGACAGCAACACTGAAGCTTTCTTT. Translating it yields CASSPRRDSNTEAFF.

The J gene is TRBJ1-6, the V gene TRBV11-2, with TRBD1 matching 9 bases. CDR3 size: 16 residues. CDR1 is SGHAT, CDR2 FQNNGV, per germline. The J segment lost 7 bases and the V segment lost 1 base, leaving 5 bases of the junction unmatched. The CDR3 spells CASSLVGTGTNSPLHF. The CDR3 DNA reads TGTGCCAGCAGCTTAGTAGGGACAGGGACCAATTCACCCCTCCACTTT.

Regarding this clone: The sample carries other DNA sequences with the same CDR3. The J gene is TRBJ2-6, the V gene TRBV9, with D unresolved. Germline lookup yields CDR1 SGDLS and CDR2 YYNGEE. The CDR3 has 15 amino acids. Trimming cost V 1 base and J 4 bases, with 9 bases left between them. The CDR3 DNA follows: TGTGCCAGCAGCGTACAGAGCTCCGGGGCCAACGTCCTGACTTTC. Its translation is CASSVQSSGANVLTF. Filled out from reference TRBV9 and TRBJ2-6, the complete variable domain reads DSGVTQTPKHLITATGQRVTLRCSPRSGDLSVYWYQQSLDQGLQFLIQYYNGEERAKGNILERFSAQQFPDLHSELNLSSLELGDSALYFCASSVQSSGANVLTFGAGSRLTVL.

The CDR3 DNA follows: TGTGCCAGCAGCTCGGGACAGGGAACCATTCAGTACTTC. Translated: CASSSGQGTIQYF. The chain couples TRBV7-2 to TRBJ2-4; TRBD1 agrees at 9 bases. This CDR3 is built from 13 residues. V was pared by 4 bases and J by 9 bases, with 4 bases of the junction left unmatched. Germline CDR1 and CDR2: SGHTA and FQGNSA.

The sample holds one count of this clone. The CDR3, as DNA: TGTGCCAGCAGTGAAGGACAGGGTCCCTCCTACAATGAGCAGTTCTTC. This encodes CASSEGQGPSYNEQFF. The chain joins TRBV6-1 to TRBJ2-1, with TRBD1 identical over 7 bases. Per germline, CDR1 MNHNS and CDR2 SASEGT. The CDR3 length is 16 residues. Losses at the gene ends were 1 base for V and 0 bases for J; bases not matched to a gene: 3.

V is TRBV19 and J is TRBJ2-1, with D maybe TRBD2 (7 bases). The CDR3 spans 15 residues. Trimming took 5 bases from V and 6 from J, leaving 17 bases between them. Germline CDR1 is LNHDA and CDR2 is SQIVND (reference sequence). CDR3 amino acids: CASSDLGGGGNEQFF. CDR3 in DNA: TGTGCCAGTAGTGACCTCGGGGGAGGGGGCAATGAGCAGTTCTTC.

This sequence joins TRBV5-5 and TRBJ1-5; D call uncertain. The CDR3 is 13 residues long. CDR1 SGHKS and CDR2 YYEKEE come from the germline V gene (reference sequence). Trimming left V 2 bases short and J 6 bases short, with 9 bases between. The DNA for the CDR3 is TGTGCCAGCAGCTTCGAGGCACCTCAGCCCCAGCATTTT. Protein product: CASSFEAPQPQHF.

The rearrangement links TRBV11-3 to TRBJ2-1; possibly TRBD1 for D (6 bases). This CDR3 comprises 13 residues. The germline CDR1 and CDR2 sequences are SGHNT and YENEEA. V lost 4 bases to trimming and J lost 9 bases, with 13 bases between them. CDR3 bases: TGTGCCAGCAGCTGGACTCAAGGGGGTGAGCAGTTCTTC. This sequence encodes CASSWTQGGEQFF.

The chain recombines TRBV30 with TRBJ2-5, with 10 nucleotides matching TRBD2. Germline V gene data show CDR1 as GTSNPN and CDR2 as SVGIG (reference sequence). J gave up 1 base and V 1 base, and 6 bases lay outside the gene matches. This CDR3 is 16 amino acids long. The CDR3 loop reads CAWSAEAGGSQETQYF. The CDR3 nucleotides read TGTGCCTGGAGTGCAGAAGCGGGGGGGTCCCAAGAGACCCAGTACTTC.

This chain connects TRBV30 to TRBJ2-2; D might be TRBD2 (5 bases). The V end lost 2 bases, the J end lost 7 bases, and 14 bases lay between the germline ends. CDR1 and CDR2 from the germline V gene are GTSNPN and SVGIG (reference sequence). CDR3 length: 14 amino acids. CDR3 loop: CAWSRSGKGGELFF. The CDR3 DNA follows: TGTGCCTGGAGTAGGTCGGGGAAGGGCGGGGAGCTGTTTTTT. Variable domain in full (rest from reference TRBV30 and TRBJ2-2): SQTIHQWPATLVQPVGSPLSLECTVEGTSNPNLYWYRQAAGRGLQLLFYSVGIGQISSEVPQNLSASRPQDRQFILSSKKLLLSDSGFYLCAWSRSGKGGELFFGEGSRLTVL.

The chain recombines TRBV11-3 with TRBJ2-2, with D possibly matching TRBD2 (5 bases). CDR3 size: 17 residues. Trimming took off 2 bases at V and 2 bases at J, with 15 bases between the two ends. Germline V gene sequence: CDR1 SGHNT, CDR2 YENEEA. This CDR3 is CASSLLWSSGNTGELFF. The CDR3 nucleotides are TGTGCCAGCAGCTTATTATGGAGCTCGGGAAACACCGGGGAGCTGTTTTTT.

This chain uses TRBV29-1 with TRBJ2-2; 8 nucleotides match TRBD1. The trim removed 7 bases at V and 7 bases at J, leaving 5 bases unmatched. From germline, CDR1 is SQVTM and CDR2 ANQGSEA. The length of the CDR3 is 12 residues. The CDR3 reads CSAQGAGGELFF. The CDR3 region has the DNA TGCAGCGCTCAGGGGGCTGGCGGGGAGCTGTTTTTT.

The chain recombines TRBV6-5 with TRBJ1-6; tentative D call: TRBD1 (6 bases). The CDR3 has 16 residues. Germline CDR1 is MNHEY and CDR2 is SVGAGI. The ends were cut back, 0 bases at V and 7 bases at J, with 13 bases in the middle. CDR3 in amino acids: CASSYSSGQGNSPLHF. The CDR3 bases are TGTGCCAGCAGTTACTCTTCGGGGCAGGGGAATTCACCCCTCCACTTT.

This clone was counted a single time. V is TRBV27 and J is TRBJ2-5; tentatively, D is TRBD1 (6 bases). Germline CDR1 and CDR2: MNHEY and SMNVEV (reference sequence). The CDR3 loop spans 14 amino acids. V was trimmed by 1 base and J by 5 bases, leaving 11 bases between them. The CDR3 region has the DNA TGTGCCAGCAGTTTATTAACAGGGCTCGAGACCCAGTACTTC. Encoded protein: CASSLLTGLETQYF.

The chain employs TRBV12-5 and TRBJ1-4, with D uncertain. The V and J ends lost 2 bases and 0 bases respectively, with 4 bases between them. In germline, CDR1 is LGHNT, CDR2 FRNRAP. This CDR3 is built from 14 residues. CDR3 amino acids: CASGLFSTNEKLFF. CDR3 sequence (DNA): TGTGCTAGTGGTTTGTTCTCAACTAATGAAAAACTGTTTTTT. The variable domain in full, completed from reference TRBV12-5 and TRBJ1-4, reads DARVTQTPRHKVTEMGQEVTMRCQPILGHNTVFWYRQTMMQGLELLAYFRNRAPLDDSGMPKDRFSAEMPDATLATLKIQPSEPRDSAVYFCASGLFSTNEKLFFGSGTQLSVL.

V gene TRBV30 combines with J gene TRBJ1-1; D unclear. V lost 0 bases and J 1 base, leaving 9 bases between the germline ends. CDR1 GTSNPN and CDR2 SVGIG come from the germline V gene (reference sequence). CDR3 length equals 14 residues. CDR3 protein: CAWSVYAGNTEAFF. CDR3 bases: TGTGCCTGGAGTGTATACGCAGGGAACACTGAAGCTTTCTTT.